The 13 T cell receptor beta chains below all came from one sample that was sequenced in a study of cytomegalovirus exposure and HLA in healthy donors (dated by TCRdb to the late 2010s). Receptors were amplified or captured by the immunoSEQ multiplex PCR assay. For the multiplex PCR, a mixture combining 60 forward primers for TCR Vbeta segments and 13 reverse primers for TCR Jbeta segments was used. TCRdb took this table from immuneACCESS and kept in-frame rearrangements with V and J called. Such tables lack part of the clones; where checked against another copy, unresolved V genes explain under half of the gap, and the rest is unexplained. The sample contains under 200,000 clones, 80% to 85% of them found a single time. In total, the top ten clones hold approximately 0.98% of the sample. Material: PBMCs. The receptors originated from a man aged 30-40 years in good health and CMV-seronegative.

This clone appeared a few times. The rearrangement links TRBV5-4 to TRBJ2-3; 8 nucleotides agree with TRBD2. The CDR3 totals 16 residues. Germline lookup yields CDR1 SGHNT and CDR2 YYREEE (reference sequence). V was clipped by 3 bases and J by 6 bases; unmatched bases: 12. CDR3 residues: CASSSRGAGEGDTQYF. CDR3 DNA sequence: TGTGCCAGCAGCTCTAGGGGAGCGGGAGAGGGGGATACGCAGTATTTT.

This chain uses TRBV7-3 with TRBJ2-1; D is uncertain. CDR3 length: 14 amino acids. In germline, CDR1 is SGHTA, CDR2 FQGTGA. V was cut by 2 bases and J by 10 bases, with 15 bases left in between. This CDR3 reads CASSLGSVRSEQFF. DNA for the CDR3: TGTGCCAGCAGCTTAGGAAGCGTCCGATCGGAGCAGTTCTTC.

The CDR3 loop is CASSLGGTSGSSYNEQFF. The CDR3 region has the DNA TGTGCCAGCAGCTTAGGCGGGACTAGCGGGAGCTCCTACAATGAGCAGTTCTTC. The chain joins TRBV7-9 to TRBJ2-1; 14 bases align to TRBD2. V lost 1 base and J lost 0; bases outside the gene matches: 2. CDR1 is SEHNR, CDR2 FQNEAQ, per germline (reference sequence). CDR3 size: 18 residues.

This sequence joins TRBV5-1 and TRBJ2-2; TRBD1 matches 10 bases. J lost 3 bases, V lost 4 bases, and 3 bases had no gene match. In germline, CDR1 is SGHRS, CDR2 YFSETQ. CDR3 length: 15 amino acids. The CDR3 nucleotides read TGCGCCAGCAGCACCGGGACAGGGGACACCGGGGAGCTGTTTTTT. The encoded protein is CASSTGTGDTGELFF.

The rearrangement uses TRBV6-5 and TRBJ2-5; 7 positions match TRBD1. This CDR3 spans 15 amino acids. Germline CDR1 reads MNHEY; CDR2 reads SVGAGI. V gave up 6 bases and J gave up 4 bases; unmatched junction bases: 11. CDR3: CASSPSQGVGETQYF. The CDR3 bases are TGTGCCAGCAGCCCGTCCCAGGGGGTAGGAGAGACCCAGTACTTC.

This chain joins TRBV10-3 and TRBJ2-5, with D possibly being TRBD1 (6 bases). CDR1 and CDR2 from the germline V gene are ENHRY and SYGVKD. V shed 4 bases and J shed 0 bases, with 9 bases lying between them. This CDR3 is built from 14 residues. CDR3 sequence reads: CAISATGYQETQYF. CDR3 DNA sequence: TGTGCCATCAGTGCTACAGGGTACCAAGAGACCCAGTACTTC.

The DNA of the CDR3 is TGCGCCAGCAGTTACTCGGGGGAGAGCAATCAGCCCCAGCATTTT. Translation: CASSYSGESNQPQHF. V gene TRBV5-1 combines with J gene TRBJ1-5, with D possibly TRBD1 on 5 matching bases. The CDR3 sequence is 15 residues long. Between the trimmed V and J ends, which lost 5 bases and 1 base, there was a span of 13 bases. The V gene's germline CDR1 is SGHRS and CDR2 YFSETQ.

This clone was counted only a few times. The rearrangement links TRBV27 to TRBJ2-3, with 8 positions matching TRBD2. CDR1 is MNHEY, CDR2 SMNVEV, per germline (reference sequence). The V and J ends lost 6 bases and 2 bases, in that order; junction bases with no gene match: 22. This CDR3 is built from 20 residues. CDR3 DNA: TGTGCCAGCAGACCCCTCGGGGGGGTTCGGACCTTTGGTGTCACAGATACGCAGTATTTT. This translates into CASRPLGGVRTFGVTDTQYF.

The chain employs TRBV5-5 and TRBJ2-2; 9 positions match TRBD1. Germline trimming cut 4 bases from V and 5 bases from J; bases unmatched to any gene: 9. Germline V gives CDR1 SGHKS, CDR2 YYEKEE (reference sequence). CDR3 size: 16 residues. CDR3 sequence reads: CASSRTGGAGTGELFF. For the CDR3, the DNA is TGTGCCAGCAGCCGTACAGGGGGCGCAGGAACCGGGGAGCTGTTTTTT.

The chain couples TRBV11-3 to TRBJ1-2; 7 positions agree with TRBD1. Losses at the gene ends were 5 bases for V and 7 bases for J; bases not matched to a gene: 7. The germline V gene has CDR1 SGHNT and CDR2 YENEEA. There are 13 residues in the CDR3. The CDR3 coding sequence is TGTGCCAGCAGCACAGTCCCAGGGGGTGGCTACACCTTC. It is translated as CASSTVPGGGYTF. Full variable domain (missing parts from reference TRBV11-3 and TRBJ1-2): EAGVVQSPRYKIIEKKQPVAFWCNPISGHNTLYWYLQNLGQGPELLIRYENEEAVDDSQLPKDRFSAERLKGVDSTLKIQPAELGDSAVYLCASSTVPGGGYTFGSGTRLTVV.

The chain is built from TRBV19 and TRBJ1-2; 7 positions match TRBD1. The CDR3 is 15 amino acids. The V gene end was trimmed by 3 bases and the J gene end by 0 bases; junction bases not matched to a gene: 4. The germline gives CDR1 LNHDA, CDR2 SQIVND (reference sequence). This CDR3 reads CASSIQGGTNYGYTF. CDR3 coding DNA: TGTGCCAGTAGTATCCAGGGGGGTACTAACTATGGCTACACCTTC.

V and J are TRBV19 and TRBJ1-1; D is ambiguous. CDR1 is LNHDA and CDR2 is SQIVND in the germline V gene (reference sequence). The length of the CDR3 is 17 residues. V gave up 1 base and J gave up 0 bases, with 15 bases separating them. The CDR3 coding sequence is TGTGCCAGTAGTATAGGGGGAGCGACTTTCATGAACACTGAAGCTTTCTTT. It is translated as CASSIGGATFMNTEAFF.

This clone occurred a few times. The V and J genes are TRBV7-2 and TRBJ2-5, with 7 positions matching TRBD1. The CDR3 is 15 amino acids. Germline V gives CDR1 SGHTA, CDR2 FQGNSA. After removal of 3 bases from V and 3 bases from J, the junction contained 7 bases not matched to a gene. The CDR3 DNA follows: TGTGCCAGCAGCTTCACCGCCGGGACAGAAGAGACCCAGTACTTC. Its translation is CASSFTAGTEETQYF.